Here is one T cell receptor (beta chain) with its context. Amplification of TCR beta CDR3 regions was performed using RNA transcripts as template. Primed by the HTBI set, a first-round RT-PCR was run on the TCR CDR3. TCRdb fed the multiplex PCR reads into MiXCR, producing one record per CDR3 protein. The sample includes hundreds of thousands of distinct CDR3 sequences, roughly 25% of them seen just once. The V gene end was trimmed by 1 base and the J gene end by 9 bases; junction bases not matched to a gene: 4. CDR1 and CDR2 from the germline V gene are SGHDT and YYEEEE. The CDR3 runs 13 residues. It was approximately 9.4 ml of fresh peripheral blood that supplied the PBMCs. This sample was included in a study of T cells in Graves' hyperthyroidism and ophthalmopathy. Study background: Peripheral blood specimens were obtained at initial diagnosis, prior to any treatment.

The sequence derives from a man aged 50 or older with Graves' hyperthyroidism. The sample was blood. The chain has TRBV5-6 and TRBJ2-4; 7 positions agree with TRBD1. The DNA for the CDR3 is TGTGCCAGCAGCTTGACAGGGGAAGGCATTCAGTACTTC. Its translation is CASSLTGEGIQYF.